This T cell receptor beta chain was captured in a study of shared clonotypes between healthy human individuals. Using immunoSEQ multiplex PCR, the repertoire was profiled, and TCRdb retains in-frame clones only, with some absent. Of about 470,000 clones listed, 70% to 80% were seen once; the top ten hold about 12%. The CDR3 length is 12 residues. Germline CDR1 reads SQVTM; CDR2 reads ANQGSEA. With 6 bases removed from V and 6 bases from J, the gap between germline ends came to 14 bases. In this sample, this clone turned up a few times. A read error likely explains this, since a far larger clone differs by one base. This CDR3 is also generated by other DNA sequences in the sample.

Sequenced material: PBMCs. The sequence was collected from a woman between 40 and 50 years old in good health. Some clones in this sample may be carry-over from other donors' samples. J is TRBJ1-1 and V is TRBV29-1; D is ambiguous. CDR3: CSVGDGLAEAFF. In nucleotides, the CDR3 is TGCAGCGTCGGGGATGGCCTGGCTGAAGCTTTCTTT.